Reported below is one T cell receptor (beta chain). This sample is part of a study of blood T cell repertoires in COVID-19. Looking at the study overall: The analysed material was cDNA or gDNA that came from T cells, B-cell-depleted T cells, or PBMCs.

Using immunoSEQ multiplex PCR, the repertoire was profiled, and TCRdb retains in-frame clones only, with some absent. Among about 44,000 clones listed, 80% to 90% were seen once. The CDR3 extends over 15 amino acids. Germline V gene lookup returns CDR1 SGHNT and CDR2 YENEEA. V shed 4 bases and J shed 0 bases, with 10 bases lying between them. This receptor was obtained from a man aged 65-85 years with active COVID-19. Material: peripheral blood. The chain employs TRBV11-3 and TRBJ2-1; D may be TRBD1 (6 bases). Written as DNA, the CDR3 is TGTGCCAGCAGCTCGGACAGAAGCTCCTACAATGAGCAGTTCTTC. This encodes CASSSDRSSYNEQFF.